The next 10 T cell receptor beta chains were all read from a single sample in a study of T cells after yellow fever vaccination. TCRdb itself ran the 5' RACE reads through MiXCR, one entry per CDR3 protein. Of about 300,000 distinct CDR3 sequences listed, around 9.3% are singletons. Specimen: CD4+ T cells sorted from PBMCs, collected 5 days after the yellow fever booster vaccination. The receptor set was obtained from a man younger than 30 who received the YFV17D yellow fever vaccine.

The table lists this clonotype with a few counts. The chain uses TRBV18 and TRBJ2-7, with 8 bases lining up with TRBD1. V gave up 3 bases and J gave up 5 bases; unmatched junction bases: 9. The length of the CDR3 is 15 residues. Germline values: CDR1 KGHSH, CDR2 LQKENI. The CDR3 DNA reads as TGTGCCAGCTCACCGGACAGGGTCGTAATCCACGAGCAGTACGTC. This translates into CASSPDRVVIHEQYV.

The chain uses TRBV7-8 and TRBJ2-7; tentatively, D is TRBD1 (6 bases). Germline CDR1 is SGHVS and CDR2 is FQNEAQ. V was clipped by 1 base and J by 7 bases, with 14 bases between them. This CDR3 is 14 amino acids long. CDR3 region: CASSLGQGTGEQYV. CDR3 sequence (DNA): TGTGCCAGCAGCTTAGGGCAGGGGACGGGAGAGCAGTACGTC.

In its sample, this clonotype was seen a few times. The chain combines TRBV10-2 with TRBJ2-5; D gene uncertain. V lost 3 bases to trimming and J lost 3 bases, with 8 bases between them. Germline V gives CDR1 WSHSY, CDR2 SAAADI. This CDR3 contains 13 residues. CDR3 protein: CASSEIRKETQYF. The CDR3 DNA reads TGCGCCAGCAGTGAAATTAGGAAAGAGACCCAGTACTTC.

This clonotype has only a few counts. J is TRBJ2-1 and V is TRBV9, with TRBD2 as a possible D gene (6 bases). Germline assignment: CDR1 SGDLS and CDR2 YYNGEE. This CDR3 has 16 amino acids. The ends were cut back, 4 bases at V and 2 bases at J, with 16 bases in the middle. In nucleotides, the CDR3 is TGTGCCAGCAGCCCCCAAGGCGGGGTCACCTACAATGAGCAGTTCTTC. Amino acids: CASSPQGGVTYNEQFF.

This chain links TRBV12-3 or TRBV12-4 with TRBJ2-3; D remains unclear. The CDR3 is 14 residues long. V lost 10 bases and J lost 4, with 18 bases in between. The CDR3 nucleotides are TGTGCCACTTCCTGGTCAACCCTCCCAGATACGCAGTATTTT. Residues: CATSWSTLPDTQYF.

The chain is built from TRBV7-3 and TRBJ2-1; 10 bases fit TRBD2. Germline CDR1 SGHTA, CDR2 FQGTGA. The CDR3 spans 17 residues. J gave up 5 bases and V 5 bases, and 12 bases lay outside the gene matches. The CDR3 sequence is CASSKTGRTSGNNEQFF. In DNA form, the CDR3 reads TGTGCCAGCAGCAAAACCGGCCGGACTAGCGGCAACAATGAGCAGTTCTTC.

This clonotype showed up just a few times. The CDR3 DNA reads as TGTGCCAGCAGTCCTGACGGGAGAAATTCACCCCTCCACTTT. This encodes CASSPDGRNSPLHF. V gene TRBV12-3 or TRBV12-4 combines with J gene TRBJ1-6; no reliable D call. The length of the CDR3 is 14 residues. V was trimmed by 5 bases and J by 7 bases, leaving 12 bases between them.

The gene calls are TRBV25-1 and TRBJ2-7; D uncertain. Germline V lookup: CDR1 MGHDK, CDR2 SYGVNS. The CDR3 consists of 12 residues. In DNA, the CDR3 is TGTGCGACGGCGCAGGAGCCCTACGAGCAGTACGTC. It codes for CATAQEPYEQYV.

The CDR3, as DNA: TGTGCCAGCAGCGACGACAGGGTGGGGAACACTGAAGCTTTCTTT. Translating gives CASSDDRVGNTEAFF. The chain joins TRBV25-1 to TRBJ1-1, with TRBD1 identical over 7 bases. CDR1 MGHDK and CDR2 SYGVNS come from the germline V gene. V lost 6 bases to trimming and J lost 1 base; unmatched junction nucleotides: 8. The CDR3 length is 15 residues.

The chain links TRBV7-3 to TRBJ2-4; tentative D call: TRBD1 (5 bases). Germline V gives CDR1 SGHTA, CDR2 FQGTGA. The CDR3 runs 13 residues. Trimming removed 1 base from V and 9 bases from J, with 10 bases in between. The CDR3 DNA follows: TGTGCCAGCAGCTTAAGTAGGGGAAGCATTCAGTACTTC. This encodes CASSLSRGSIQYF.